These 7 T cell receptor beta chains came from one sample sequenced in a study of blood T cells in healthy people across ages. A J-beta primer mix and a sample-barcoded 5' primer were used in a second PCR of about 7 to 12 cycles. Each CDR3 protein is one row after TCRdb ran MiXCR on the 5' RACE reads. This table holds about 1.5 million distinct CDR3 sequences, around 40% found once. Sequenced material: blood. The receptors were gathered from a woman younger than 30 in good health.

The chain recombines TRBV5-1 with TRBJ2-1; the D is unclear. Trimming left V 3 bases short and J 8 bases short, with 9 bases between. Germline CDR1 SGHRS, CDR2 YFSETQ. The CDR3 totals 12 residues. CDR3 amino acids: CASSYLSHEQFF. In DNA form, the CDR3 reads TGCGCCAGCAGCTACCTTAGCCATGAGCAGTTCTTC.

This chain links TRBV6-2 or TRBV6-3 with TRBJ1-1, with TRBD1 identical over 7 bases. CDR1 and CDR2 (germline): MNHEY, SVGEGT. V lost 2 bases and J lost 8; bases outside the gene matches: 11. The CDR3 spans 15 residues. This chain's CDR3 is CASSYPYRGTVEAFF. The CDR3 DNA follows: TGTGCCAGCAGTTACCCTTACAGGGGCACTGTGGAAGCTTTCTTT.

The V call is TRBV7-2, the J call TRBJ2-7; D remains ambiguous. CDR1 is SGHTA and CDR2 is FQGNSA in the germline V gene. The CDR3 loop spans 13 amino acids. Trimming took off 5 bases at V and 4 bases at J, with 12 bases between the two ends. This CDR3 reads CASSADKFYEQYF. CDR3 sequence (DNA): TGTGCCAGCAGCGCAGACAAGTTTTACGAGCAGTACTTC.

The CDR3 coding sequence is TGTGCCAGCAGTGGGGGGACAGGACACTATGGCTACACCTTC. It yields the protein CASSGGTGHYGYTF. V usage is TRBV2 and J usage is TRBJ1-2; 8 bases agree with TRBD1. Trimming removed 4 bases from V and 3 bases from J; junction bases left unmatched: 4. The CDR3 extends over 14 amino acids. Per germline, CDR1 SNHLY and CDR2 FYNNEI.

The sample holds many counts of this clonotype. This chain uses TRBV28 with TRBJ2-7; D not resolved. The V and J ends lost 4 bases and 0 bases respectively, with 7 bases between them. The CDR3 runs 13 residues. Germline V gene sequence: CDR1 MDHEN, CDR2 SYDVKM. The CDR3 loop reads CASSSVSSYEQYF. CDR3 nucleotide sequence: TGTGCCAGCAGTTCCGTCAGCTCCTACGAGCAGTACTTC.

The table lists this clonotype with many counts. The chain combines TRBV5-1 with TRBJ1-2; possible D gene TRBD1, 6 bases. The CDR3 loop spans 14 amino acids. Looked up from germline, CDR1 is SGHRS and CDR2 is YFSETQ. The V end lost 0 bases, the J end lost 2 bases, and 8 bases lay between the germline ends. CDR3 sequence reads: CASSLDRENYGYTF. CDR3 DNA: TGCGCCAGCAGCTTGGACAGGGAGAACTATGGCTACACCTTC. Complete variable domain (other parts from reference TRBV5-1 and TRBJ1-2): KAGVTQTPRYLIKTRGQQVTLSCSPISGHRSVSWYQQTPGQGLQFLFEYFSETQRNKGNFPGRFSGRQFSNSRSEMNVSTLELGDSALYLCASSLDRENYGYTFGSGTRLTVV.

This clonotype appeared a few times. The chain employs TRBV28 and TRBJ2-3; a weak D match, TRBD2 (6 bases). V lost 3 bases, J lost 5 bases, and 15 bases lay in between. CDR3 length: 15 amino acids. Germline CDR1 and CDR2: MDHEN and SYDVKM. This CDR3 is CASSFTGAGGDTQYF. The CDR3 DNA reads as TGTGCCAGCAGTTTCACGGGAGCTGGGGGAGATACGCAGTATTTT.